One sample yielded the 4 T cell receptor beta chains listed below, sequenced in a study of patients and donors after allogeneic stem cell transplantation. Each CDR3 protein gets one entry after TCRdb re-called the RT-PCR reads with MiXCR. The table lists fewer than 500,000 distinct CDR3 sequences, under 20% of them singletons. Sample: blood, either unsorted or a sorted T cell fraction (not recorded which). These TCRs come from a human donor who was either an allogeneic HSCT recipient or a stem cell or donor lymphocyte infusion donor (not recorded which). It is not recorded whose cells these are; they may come from a transplant donor.

The gene calls are TRBV29-1 and TRBJ1-1; D might be TRBD1 (6 bases). This CDR3 is built from 15 residues. Germline CDR1 reads SQVTM; CDR2 reads ANQGSEA. Trimming removed 2 bases from V and 1 base from J, with 14 bases in between. The CDR3 DNA follows: TGCAGCGTTGAAACTTTGGGACAAAGGAACACTGAAGCTTTCTTT. This codes for CSVETLGQRNTEAFF.

This clonotype was seen repeatedly, ten times or more. V gene TRBV20-1 combines with J gene TRBJ2-3; 11 nucleotides line up with TRBD2. After removal of 6 bases from V and 1 base from J, the junction contained 6 bases not matched to a gene. The CDR3 is made up of 15 amino acids. Germline CDR1 reads DFQATT; CDR2 reads SNEGSKA (reference sequence). This chain's CDR3 is CSAVKLAGGTDTQYF. The CDR3 DNA reads TGCAGTGCCGTAAAACTAGCGGGAGGCACAGATACGCAGTATTTT.

This chain connects TRBV7-3 to TRBJ2-3; D not resolved. Deletions cut 3 bases from V and 4 bases from J, with 14 bases between. There are 15 residues in the CDR3. Looked up from germline, CDR1 is SGHTA and CDR2 is FQGTGA. The CDR3 loop is CASSFSDRRSDTQYF. The CDR3 nucleotides read TGTGCCAGCAGCTTCTCGGATAGACGTTCAGATACGCAGTATTTT.

The chain recombines TRBV20-1 with TRBJ2-1, with D perhaps matching TRBD1 or TRBD2 (6 bases each). The CDR3 has 13 amino acids. The V and J ends lost 3 bases and 6 bases respectively, with 12 bases between them. Germline loops: CDR1 DFQATT, CDR2 SNEGSKA (reference sequence). Here the CDR3 DNA reads TGCAGTGCTAGCGGAGGGGGTACCAATGAGCAGTTCTTC. Protein: CSASGGGTNEQFF.